The rows below give T cell receptor beta chains drawn from one sample of a study of cytomegalovirus exposure and HLA in healthy donors. Data came from immunoSEQ multiplex PCR; TCRdb stores just in-frame clones and leaves some out. Here the sample spans some 150,000 clones, approximately 84% being singletons. Sequencing used PBMCs. The receptor source for this set is a woman in her forties or fifties in good health and CMV-seropositive. The conserved cysteine and the conserved F or W are not part of the CDR3 here. D genes are given only for firm matches.

v_gene,d_gene,CDR3aa
TRBV7-2,TRBD1,ASSSGQGGGYT
TRBV27,-,ASSPSGNNQPQH
TRBV30,-,AWSVEVLPGNTIY
TRBV4-1,TRBD2,ASSPPGSGGYNEQF
TRBV4-1,-,ASSQAVYTEAF
TRBV5-1,-,ASSLAVERSTDTQY
TRBV28,-,ASSPGWGAEAF
TRBV5-4,TRBD2,ASSSALALSYEQY
TRBV5-1,TRBD1,ASSMGDSENEKLF
TRBV7-2,-,ASNVHPADTQY
TRBV5-1,TRBD1,ASSQDRGRETQY
TRBV10-2,-,ASSETPQAGH
TRBV4-3,TRBD2,ASSQAQLAATYNEQF
TRBV7-2,TRBD1,ASSLAEGTAHNEQF
TRBV19,-,ASSPSGVYNEQF
TRBV7-9,TRBD2,ASSPGSSGRNEQF
TRBV30,TRBD2,AWITPGLAGEKTQY
TRBV9,-,ASSPELFTYEQY
TRBV7-3,TRBD1,ASSSFSGTGIRNEQF
TRBV9,TRBD2,ASSVARRSGGNEQF
TRBV2,TRBD1,ASSSDRRGGNEKLF
TRBV6-1,-,ASSDRLADTQY
TRBV11-2,-,ASSSPGSLGYGYT
TRBV19,TRBD1,ASSSGPGQGYYGYT
TRBV19,-,ASSIGQGYDIQY
TRBV28,-,ASSSLDLFDNEQF
TRBV7-9,TRBD1,SSSPREGQYYEQY
TRBV9,TRBD2,ASSGSGTYNEQF
TRBV11-3,TRBD1,ASSTRTGHGGLDTQY
TRBV5-1,TRBD1,ASSQQGAEGTDTQY
TRBV6-4,-,ASPPGGRSYGYT
TRBV4-2,-,ASSHLQALSGNTIY
TRBV28,-,ASSFDQGHREQY
TRBV27,-,ASSYLNRAHTEAF
TRBV5-1,-,ASSLAQGIRTEAF
TRBV6-5,-,ASSSSVGNTIY
TRBV7-9,TRBD2,ASSLASGDPYNEQF
TRBV6-5,TRBD1,ASSYPRQGNSPLH
TRBV7-2,-,ASSLMTGLQETQY
TRBV7-2,TRBD2,ASSSSGTTSSYNEQF
TRBV7-9,-,AGAQGPGNEQF
TRBV9,TRBD1,ASSQTGTGYGGYT
TRBV10-3,TRBD1,AISVDRTQPQH
TRBV6-5,TRBD2,ASSYPGLDGHGELF
TRBV7-9,-,ASSDYYTIY
TRBV19,TRBD1,ASRRDRGRSEQF
TRBV7-3,TRBD2,ASSLTPFGGSHYNEQF
TRBV15,-,ATSRGLTYGYT
TRBV5-1,-,ASSLGSGGNYGYT